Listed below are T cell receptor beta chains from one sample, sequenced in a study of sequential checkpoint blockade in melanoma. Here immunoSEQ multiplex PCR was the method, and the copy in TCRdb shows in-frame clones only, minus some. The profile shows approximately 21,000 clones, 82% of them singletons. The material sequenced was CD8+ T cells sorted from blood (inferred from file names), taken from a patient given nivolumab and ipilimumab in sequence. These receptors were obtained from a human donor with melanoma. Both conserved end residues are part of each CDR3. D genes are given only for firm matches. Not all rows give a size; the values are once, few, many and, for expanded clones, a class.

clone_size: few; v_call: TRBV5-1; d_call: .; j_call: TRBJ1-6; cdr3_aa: CASSWELGHLDSPLHF; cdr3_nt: TGCGCCAGCAGCTGGGAACTGGGACACCTGGATTCACCCCTCCACTTT
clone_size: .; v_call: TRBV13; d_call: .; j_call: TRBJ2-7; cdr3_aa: CASSTRTYGQYF; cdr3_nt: TGTGCCAGCAGCACCCGTACCTACGGGCAGTACTTC
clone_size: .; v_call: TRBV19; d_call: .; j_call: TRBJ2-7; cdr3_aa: CASSGTRYEQYF; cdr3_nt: TGTGCCAGCTCCGGGACACGCTACGAGCAGTACTTC
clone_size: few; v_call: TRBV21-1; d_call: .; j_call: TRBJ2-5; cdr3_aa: CASSKEGRDRAGETQYF; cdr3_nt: TGTGCCAGCAGCAAAGAGGGGAGGGACCGGGCTGGGGAGACCCAGTACTTC
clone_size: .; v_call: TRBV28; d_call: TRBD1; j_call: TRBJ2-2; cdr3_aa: CASSTTLLTGGGGELFF; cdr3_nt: TGTGCCAGCAGTACGACCCTCCTTACAGGGGGCGGCGGGGAGCTGTTTTTT
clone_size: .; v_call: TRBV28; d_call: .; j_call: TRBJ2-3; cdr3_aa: CASSLEQMSTDTQYF; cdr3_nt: TGTGCCAGCAGTTTGGAACAGATGAGCACAGATACGCAGTATTTT
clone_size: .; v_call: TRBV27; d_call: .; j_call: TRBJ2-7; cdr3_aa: CASSYRQVSYEQYF; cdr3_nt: TGTGCCAGCAGTTACCGACAGGTCTCCTACGAGCAGTACTTC
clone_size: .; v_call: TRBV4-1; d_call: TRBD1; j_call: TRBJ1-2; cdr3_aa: CANSHAGTGGFDYGYTF; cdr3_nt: TGCGCCAACAGCCACGCCGGGACAGGGGGCTTTGACTATGGCTACACCTTC
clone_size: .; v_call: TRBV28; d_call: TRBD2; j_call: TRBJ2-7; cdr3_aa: CASSPSAGGSAYEQYF; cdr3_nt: TGTGCCAGCAGTCCCTCAGCGGGGGGCTCCGCATACGAGCAGTACTTC
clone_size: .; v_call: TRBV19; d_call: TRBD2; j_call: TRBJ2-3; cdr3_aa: CASSIPGGSTDTQYF; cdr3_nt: TGTGCCAGTAGTATACCGGGGGGGAGCACAGATACGCAGTATTTT
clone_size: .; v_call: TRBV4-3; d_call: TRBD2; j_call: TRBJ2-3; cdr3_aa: CASSQVAGKADTQYF; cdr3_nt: TGCGCCAGCAGCCAGGTAGCGGGGAAGGCAGATACGCAGTATTTT
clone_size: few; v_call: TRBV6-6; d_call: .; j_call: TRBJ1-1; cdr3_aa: CASRLPSIAFF; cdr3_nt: TGTGCCAGCAGACTTCCGTCGATAGCTTTCTTT
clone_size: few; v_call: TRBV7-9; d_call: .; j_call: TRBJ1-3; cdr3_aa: CASSLHDINGDTIYF; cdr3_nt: TGTGCCAGCAGCTTACACGACATAAACGGGGACACCATATATTTT
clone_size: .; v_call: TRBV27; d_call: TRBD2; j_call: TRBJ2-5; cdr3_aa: CASGSPGLGQETQYF; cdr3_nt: TGTGCCAGCGGATCGCCCGGACTAGGCCAAGAGACCCAGTACTTC
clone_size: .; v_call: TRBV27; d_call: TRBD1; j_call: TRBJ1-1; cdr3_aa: CASSWGQGGTEAFF; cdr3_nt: TGTGCCAGCAGCTGGGGACAGGGTGGGACTGAAGCTTTCTTT
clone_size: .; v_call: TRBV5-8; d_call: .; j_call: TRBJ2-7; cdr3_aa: CASSYIAYEQYF; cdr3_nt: TGTGCCAGCAGCTACATTGCTTACGAGCAGTACTTC
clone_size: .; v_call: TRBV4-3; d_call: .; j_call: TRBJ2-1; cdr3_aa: CASSLTGLLGYEQFF; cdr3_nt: TGCGCCAGCAGCCTAACCGGACTCCTCGGGTATGAGCAGTTCTTC